Given below is one TCR beta chain in context. As yet, its antigen is unknown. The sample comes from a study of immune evolution from preneoplasia to lung adenocarcinoma. Study-wide findings and caveats: Top clone frequencies peaked in normal lung, apparently declining through invasive adenocarcinoma. Later-stage lesions appeared to have more T cells, more diversity, less clonality.

Germline V gene sequence: CDR1 SGHDT, CDR2 YYEEEE. Trimming cost V 0 bases and J 6 bases, with 17 bases left between them. The CDR3 has 16 residues. Sequencing used immunoSEQ multiplex PCR; TCRdb keeps in-frame clones, though not all of them. The sample holds 3,500 to 5,500 clones, 60% to 85% seen once. Patients had resection in Japan or China between about 2013 and 2017. The sequenced sample was FFPE adjacent normal lung tissue. This sequence was found in a donor aged 70 or older with lung adenocarcinoma. This chain links TRBV5-6 with TRBJ2-3, with D maybe TRBD2 (5 bases). The CDR3 spells CASSLESVVVADTQYF. CDR3 sequence (DNA): TGTGCCAGCAGCTTGGAATCGGTGGTCGTAGCGGATACGCAGTATTTT.